This T cell receptor beta chain emerged from a study of CD8+ T cells in alopecia areata. Comments on this clone: Its antigen remains unknown.

Extracted RNA was reverse transcribed, and the resulting cDNA served as sequencing template. Measured with immunoSEQ multiplex PCR; TCRdb has only the in-frame clones, and not every one. The sample includes 150,000 to 200,000 clones, 55% of them seen just once. Germline assignment: CDR1 SQVTM and CDR2 ANQGSEA. This CDR3 contains 16 residues. The trim removed 6 bases at V and 8 bases at J, leaving 13 bases unmatched. Study outcomes and limitations: Higher clonality was seen in lesional scalp than in normal scalp, especially in alopecia totalis/universalis. Sharing of TCR sequences between patients (possibly for HLA-related reasons) was less clear than in mice. Scalp sample data also include resident alphabeta T cells from normal skin.

The authors sorted CD4+ and CD8+ T cells from PBMCs. The clonotype originates from a human donor in good health. The chain has TRBV29-1 and TRBJ1-4; 12 bases align to TRBD1. Specimen: CD4+ T cells sorted from blood. This CDR3 reads CSVGLGTGGGGEKLFF. The CDR3 nucleotides are TGCAGCGTCGGGCTCGGGACAGGGGGCGGTGGGGAAAAACTGTTTTTT.